A selection of T cell receptor beta chains follows, all from one sample in a study of chemoradiotherapy in HPV16-positive cancers. Clones were sequenced by immunoSEQ multiplex PCR, and TCRdb holds only the in-frame ones, with some missing. The sample comprises some 31,000 clones, about 91% of which are singletons, and around 20% rests with the top ten. The specimen comprised blood, sampled from a patient who underwent chemoradiotherapy. The receptors come from a human donor with HPV-associated anogenital cancer. CDR3s include the opening cysteine and the closing phenylalanine or tryptophan. The D gene is left open where the match is weak. Not all rows give a size; the values are once, few, many and, for expanded clones, a class.

size | J | D | V | DNA | CDR3
once | TRBJ2-6 | - | TRBV15 | TGTGCCACCAGCAGAGATGGTTTGGGTGACGTCCTGACTTTC | CATSRDGLGDVLTF
- | TRBJ1-3 | - | TRBV5-8 | TGTGCCAGCAGCACTGGGACCGTTGGAAACACCATATATTTT | CASSTGTVGNTIYF
few | TRBJ2-3 | TRBD2 | TRBV7-9 | TGTGCCAGCAGCTCCTATGGTAGCGGGGGGAACACAGATACGCAGTATTTT | CASSSYGSGGNTDTQYF
- | TRBJ2-3 | TRBD1 | TRBV27 | TGTGCCAGCAGTTCTCTACAGGGGGTTACAGATACGCAGTATTTT | CASSSLQGVTDTQYF
- | TRBJ2-7 | TRBD2 | TRBV6-5 | TGTGCCAGCAGCCAACCTGGGGGGGTTGAGCAGTACTTC | CASSQPGGVEQYF
once | TRBJ2-1 | - | TRBV6-6 | TGTGCCAGCAGTTACTTGGGTTACAATGAGCAGTTCTTC | CASSYLGYNEQFF
- | TRBJ2-2 | TRBD2 | TRBV9 | TGTGCCAGCAGCACTCTAGCGGGGGGGCCAAACGGGGAGCTGTTTTTT | CASSTLAGGPNGELFF
- | TRBJ2-1 | TRBD2 | TRBV30 | TGTGCCTGGGACAGGCGGGGGGGCCTCAGGAATGAGCAGTTCTTC | CAWDRRGGLRNEQFF
once | TRBJ1-5 | TRBD1 | TRBV5-1 | TGCGCCAGCAGCTTGCTACAGGGGGGACAGCCCCAGCATTTT | CASSLLQGGQPQHF
- | TRBJ2-1 | - | TRBV1 | TGCACCAGCAGCCAAGAAGGTAGCGGGAGTGGTAATGAGCAGTTCTTC | CTSSQEGSGSGNEQFF
- | TRBJ2-1 | TRBD2 | TRBV10-3 | TGTGCCATCACTGCTAGCGGGAGCGATGAGCAGTTCTTC | CAITASGSDEQFF
- | TRBJ2-1 | - | TRBV30 | TGTGCCTGGAGTGTAACTGGCAATGAGCAGTTCTTC | CAWSVTGNEQFF
- | TRBJ2-4 | TRBD2 | TRBV5-4 | TGTGCCAGCAGCTTGGGGGGGGGACTAGCGGAGACCGTAGCCAAAAACATTCAGTACTTC | CASSLGGGLAETVAKNIQYF
- | TRBJ2-2 | - | TRBV28 | TGTGCCAGCACCCTACAAGGGATGGGCACCGGGGAGCTGTTTTTT | CASTLQGMGTGELFF
- | TRBJ2-5 | - | TRBV7-7 | TGTGCTAGCAGCTTGAACGTCGGCACGGGCCTGGGGCCCCAGTACTTC | CASSLNVGTGLGPQYF
- | TRBJ1-2 | - | TRBV5-4 | TGTGCCAGCAGCTTGAGGACAGCGTATAACTATGGCTACACCTTC | CASSLRTAYNYGYTF
- | TRBJ2-5 | TRBD2 | TRBV5-5 | TGTGCCAGCAGCTCTTACCCTTTAGCGGGAAACCAAGAGACCCAGTACTTC | CASSSYPLAGNQETQYF
- | TRBJ2-6 | - | TRBV7-9 | TGTGCCAGCAGCAGGAAAGAATACCATGACAATCGGGCCAACGTCCTGACTTTC | CASSRKEYHDNRANVLTF
once | TRBJ1-2 | - | TRBV6-1 | TGTGCCAGCAGACCCACGGGGGGGGCTCACTATGGCTACACCTTC | CASRPTGGAHYGYTF
- | TRBJ1-5 | - | TRBV28 | TGTGCCAGCAGCCTAAATAAGCCTTATCAGCCCCAGCATTTT | CASSLNKPYQPQHF
- | TRBJ2-7 | - | TRBV29-1 | TGCAGCGTTAGGTTAATGGTCTCCAACTCCTACGAGCAGTACTTC | CSVRLMVSNSYEQYF
- | TRBJ2-5 | - | TRBV6-1 | TGTGCCAGCAGTACCGGGACACGACAAGAGACCCAGTACTTC | CASSTGTRQETQYF
- | TRBJ1-2 | TRBD1 | TRBV5-8 | TGTGCCAGCAGCCAGGACAGGGGATTATATGGCTACACCTTC | CASSQDRGLYGYTF
- | TRBJ2-3 | TRBD2 | TRBV4-2 | TGTGCCAGCAGCCAGGGGACTAGCGCAGATACGCAGTATTTT | CASSQGTSADTQYF